This is a list of T cell receptor beta chains from one sample in a study of blood T cell repertoires in COVID-19. The data were produced by immunoSEQ multiplex PCR, yet TCRdb's version contains in-frame clones alone and is incomplete. The table shows around 300,000 clones, with approximately 86% occurring only once. The specimen sequenced was peripheral blood. The receptor set was obtained from a man aged 18 to 29 with active or convalescent COVID-19. Both conserved end residues are part of each CDR3. Each record gives: J gene, clone size, D gene, V gene, CDR3 protein, CDR3 DNA. D genes are given only for firm matches. Rows give clone size only sometimes, using once, few, many, or a class for an expanded clone.

j_gene: TRBJ2-7; abundance: -; d_gene: -; v_gene: TRBV14; CDR3aa: CASSRGLYEQYF; CDR3nt: TGTGCCAGCAGCCGGGGCCTCTACGAGCAGTACTTC
j_gene: TRBJ1-2; abundance: -; d_gene: -; v_gene: TRBV6-5; CDR3aa: CASRPDIDYGYTF; CDR3nt: TGTGCCAGCAGGCCCGACATAGACTATGGCTACACCTTC
j_gene: TRBJ1-1; abundance: -; d_gene: -; v_gene: TRBV7-2; CDR3aa: CASSEQQNTEAFF; CDR3nt: TGTGCCAGCAGCGAACAGCAGAACACTGAAGCTTTCTTT
j_gene: TRBJ2-3; abundance: once; d_gene: TRBD1; v_gene: TRBV5-8; CDR3aa: CASSSGQTQSTDTQYF; CDR3nt: TGTGCCAGCAGCTCGGGACAGACTCAAAGCACAGATACGCAGTATTTT
j_gene: TRBJ1-2; abundance: -; d_gene: TRBD1; v_gene: TRBV19; CDR3aa: CASSIGGTAILRYGYTF; CDR3nt: TGTGCCAGTAGTATAGGGGGGACAGCTATTCTACGGTATGGCTACACCTTC
j_gene: TRBJ1-1; abundance: -; d_gene: -; v_gene: TRBV11-2; CDR3aa: CASSFWGPNTEAFF; CDR3nt: TGTGCCAGCAGCTTTTGGGGCCCGAACACTGAAGCTTTCTTT
j_gene: TRBJ2-1; abundance: -; d_gene: TRBD1; v_gene: TRBV15; CDR3aa: CATSRDRGREQFF; CDR3nt: TGTGCCACCAGCAGAGATAGGGGGCGTGAGCAGTTCTTC
j_gene: TRBJ1-1; abundance: -; d_gene: TRBD1; v_gene: TRBV19; CDR3aa: CASSTPGTGGSPQAFF; CDR3nt: TGTGCCAGTAGTACACCCGGGACAGGGGGCTCCCCCCAAGCTTTCTTT
j_gene: TRBJ1-6; abundance: once; d_gene: TRBD1; v_gene: TRBV6-5; CDR3aa: CAGGQGVDSPLHF; CDR3nt: TGTGCCGGGGGACAGGGAGTGGATTCACCCCTCCACTTT
j_gene: TRBJ2-3; abundance: -; d_gene: -; v_gene: TRBV21-1; CDR3aa: CASSKGDGSTDTQYF; CDR3nt: TGTGCCAGCAGCAAAGGCGACGGGTCTACAGATACGCAGTATTTT